What follows are 29 T cell receptor beta chains derived from one specimen sequenced in a study of cytomegalovirus exposure and HLA in healthy donors. PCR amplification relied on 60 Vbeta primers (plus 13 Jbeta primers). The assay was immunoSEQ multiplex PCR, and TCRdb's table has in-frame clones only and misses some. The table has roughly 280,000 clones, about 66% seen once. Sequencing was carried out using PBMCs. Every receptor here comes from a female donor in good health and CMV-seronegative.

V gene TRBV5-1 combines with J gene TRBJ1-1; D gene unclear. This CDR3 is built from 14 residues. Germline V gives CDR1 SGHRS, CDR2 YFSETQ. The germline V and J ends were trimmed by 1 base and 10 bases, with 17 bases remaining between them. The CDR3 reads CASSLTEVEVGAFF. Here the CDR3 DNA reads TGCGCCAGCAGCTTGACAGAGGTGGAGGTCGGAGCTTTCTTT. The full variable domain, completed using reference TRBV5-1 and TRBJ1-1, is KAGVTQTPRYLIKTRGQQVTLSCSPISGHRSVSWYQQTPGQGLQFLFEYFSETQRNKGNFPGRFSGRQFSNSRSEMNVSTLELGDSALYLCASSLTEVEVGAFFGQGTRLTVV.

The J gene is TRBJ2-3, the V gene TRBV29-1, with 8 bases fitting TRBD2. V lost 4 bases, J lost 2 bases, and 8 bases stayed unmatched. The CDR3 is 15 residues long. Germline lookup yields CDR1 SQVTM and CDR2 ANQGSEA. The CDR3 loop is CSVAGGRELTDTQYF. For the CDR3, the DNA is TGCAGCGTTGCGGGGGGGCGGGAACTCACAGATACGCAGTATTTT.

The rearrangement uses TRBV5-1 and TRBJ2-7; TRBD1 matches at 7 bases. Germline CDR1 is SGHRS and CDR2 is YFSETQ. Losses at the gene ends were 1 base for V and 1 base for J; bases not matched to a gene: 2. The CDR3 covers 14 residues. Written as DNA, the CDR3 is TGCGCCAGCAGCTTGACAGGGGATTCCTACGAGCAGTACTTC. Protein product: CASSLTGDSYEQYF. The full variable domain, rest sourced from reference TRBV5-1 and TRBJ2-7, is KAGVTQTPRYLIKTRGQQVTLSCSPISGHRSVSWYQQTPGQGLQFLFEYFSETQRNKGNFPGRFSGRQFSNSRSEMNVSTLELGDSALYLCASSLTGDSYEQYFGPGTRLTVT.

The chain employs TRBV7-8 and TRBJ1-2, with 11 positions matching TRBD1. CDR1 and CDR2 (germline): SGHVS, FQNEAQ. V was clipped by 5 bases and J by 4 bases; unmatched bases: 15. The CDR3 spans 18 residues. The CDR3 nucleotides read TGTGCCAGCAGCGTTAACGTGCCGGGACAGGGGGTGACCTATGGCTACACCTTC. Its translation is CASSVNVPGQGVTYGYTF.

The chain uses TRBV30 and TRBJ2-2, with 9 bases that match TRBD2. There are 14 residues in the CDR3. Unmatched junction bases numbered 7, after V lost 5 bases and J lost 6 bases. Germline V CDR1 and CDR2: GTSNPN, SVGIG (reference sequence). CDR3 DNA sequence: TGTGCCTGGCGGGGCGGGAGGGCCTCCGGGGAGCTGTTTTTT. As protein: CAWRGGRASGELFF.

This chain joins TRBV5-1 and TRBJ2-1; 7 nucleotides agree with TRBD2. CDR1 is SGHRS and CDR2 is YFSETQ in the germline V gene. CDR3 length: 14 amino acids. J gave up 10 bases and V 0 bases, and 7 bases lay outside the gene matches. CDR3 in amino acids: CASSLATSFREQFF. The CDR3 DNA is TGCGCCAGCAGCTTGGCGACTAGCTTTCGGGAGCAGTTCTTC.

This clone occurred a few times. The chain employs TRBV27 and TRBJ2-7; 8 bases map to TRBD2. The CDR3 runs to 14 residues. In germline, CDR1 is MNHEY, CDR2 SMNVEV (reference sequence). Unmatched junction bases numbered 7, after V lost 5 bases and J lost 4 bases. CDR3 residues: CASSPGGEGYEQYF. CDR3 bases: TGTGCCAGCAGTCCCGGGGGGGAGGGGTACGAGCAGTACTTC.

The chain couples TRBV4-1 to TRBJ2-1, with D tentatively TRBD1 (6 bases). The germline CDR1 and CDR2 sequences are MGHRA and YSYEKL. This CDR3 is built from 12 residues. The ends were cut back, 2 bases at V and 10 bases at J, with 9 bases in the middle. CDR3 region: CASSQIGTEQFF. The CDR3 region has the DNA TGCGCCAGCAGCCAAATAGGGACAGAGCAGTTCTTC.

This clone was seen just once. This chain uses TRBV27 with TRBJ1-5, with TRBD1 identical over 11 bases. V dropped 6 bases and J dropped 7; count of bases not matched to a gene: 5. The length of the CDR3 is 14 residues. Per germline, CDR1 MNHEY and CDR2 SMNVEV (reference sequence). The DNA of the CDR3 is TGTGCCAGCAGACGGACAGGGGGCGACCAGCCCCAGCATTTT. Its translation is CASRRTGGDQPQHF.

The chain employs TRBV7-8 and TRBJ1-5; 7 bases agree with TRBD1. V shed 4 bases and J 2 bases; nucleotides not matched to a gene: 8. CDR3 length: 16 amino acids. Germline V gene sequence: CDR1 SGHVS, CDR2 FQNEAQ. This CDR3 reads CASSYVGGTGNQPQHF. In DNA, the CDR3 is TGTGCCAGCAGCTATGTCGGCGGGACAGGCAATCAGCCCCAGCATTTT. Combining the CDR3 with reference TRBV7-8 and TRBJ1-5 gives the whole variable domain GAGVSQSPRYKVAKRGQDVALRCDPISGHVSLFWYQQALGQGPEFLTYFQNEAQLDKSGLPSDRFFAERPEGSVSTLKIQRTQQEDSAVYLCASSYVGGTGNQPQHFGDGTRLSIL.

The genes are TRBV9 and TRBJ1-5; D not resolved. This CDR3 has 13 residues. CDR1 SGDLS and CDR2 YYNGEE come from the germline V gene. Trimming left V 3 bases short and J 6 bases short, with 10 bases between. The CDR3 region has the DNA TGTGCCAGCAGCGGAGATCAATCTCAGCCCCAGCATTTT. The encoded protein is CASSGDQSQPQHF.

This clone has more than one count but fewer than ten. The CDR3 region is CASEAMNTDTQYF. The CDR3 DNA sequence: TGTGCCAGCGAGGCGATGAATACAGATACGCAGTATTTT. The chain recombines TRBV6-1 with TRBJ2-3; D gene unclear. V lost 8 bases and J lost 3, with 12 bases in between. The CDR3 spans 13 residues. The germline V gene encodes CDR1 MNHNS and CDR2 SASEGT.

The chain carries TRBV28 and TRBJ2-7; 10 nucleotides align to TRBD2. The V and J ends lost 2 bases and 3 bases, in that order; junction bases with no gene match: 4. This CDR3 contains 15 residues. Looked up from germline, CDR1 is MDHEN and CDR2 is SYDVKM. For the CDR3, the DNA is TGTGCCAGCAGTTTACGTGGACTAGCGGACTACGAGCAGTACTTC. Protein sequence: CASSLRGLADYEQYF.

This clone appeared a few times. The V and J genes are TRBV5-1 and TRBJ2-5; D ambiguous. The CDR3 contains 14 residues. V lost 0 bases and J lost 5, with 11 bases in between. CDR1 and CDR2 (germline): SGHRS, YFSETQ. Here the CDR3 reads CASSLDGLSETQYF. The CDR3 DNA reads as TGCGCCAGCAGCTTGGACGGTTTGAGTGAGACCCAGTACTTC. Full variable domain (remainder filled in from reference TRBV5-1 and TRBJ2-5): KAGVTQTPRYLIKTRGQQVTLSCSPISGHRSVSWYQQTPGQGLQFLFEYFSETQRNKGNFPGRFSGRQFSNSRSEMNVSTLELGDSALYLCASSLDGLSETQYFGPGTRLLVL.

This rearrangement joins TRBV9 to TRBJ2-1; unclear D gene. V dropped 0 bases and J dropped 0 bases, with 7 bases sitting between them. The CDR3 consists of 15 residues. Germline V gives CDR1 SGDLS, CDR2 YYNGEE. DNA for the CDR3: TGTGCCAGCAGCGTAGCGAGTTACTCCTACAATGAGCAGTTCTTC. As protein: CASSVASYSYNEQFF.

This clone came up once. The chain has TRBV7-9 and TRBJ2-7; TRBD1 might be the D (6 bases). The germline CDR1 and CDR2 sequences are SEHNR and FQNEAQ (reference sequence). Trimming removed 0 bases at V and 3 bases at J, with 9 bases between. The CDR3 extends over 14 amino acids. The CDR3 DNA follows: TGTGCCAGCAGCTTAGCTGAAGGGGGCTACGAGCAGTACTTC. Translating gives CASSLAEGGYEQYF.

The rearrangement uses TRBV7-9 and TRBJ2-7, with D possibly being TRBD2 (6 bases). Trimming removed 2 bases from V and 3 bases from J, with 17 bases in between. Germline CDR1 is SEHNR and CDR2 is FQNEAQ (reference sequence). This CDR3 spans 16 amino acids. DNA for the CDR3: TGTGCCAGCAGCTTATTGGCGGGACGGGATATCTACGAGCAGTACTTC. Translating gives CASSLLAGRDIYEQYF.

This chain connects TRBV6-5 to TRBJ2-7, with D uncertain. The CDR3 totals 15 residues. Germline CDR1 is MNHEY and CDR2 is SVGAGI. The V end was cut by 7 bases, the J end by 0 bases, with 16 bases between. The CDR3 protein is CASTSTKPGSYEQYF. CDR3 DNA: TGTGCCAGCACCTCGACCAAACCGGGCTCCTACGAGCAGTACTTC.

The chain has TRBV6-5 and TRBJ1-1; TRBD1 agrees at 7 bases. With 5 bases clipped from V and 2 bases from J, the junction kept 8 bases outside the gene matches. There are 15 residues in the CDR3. CDR1 and CDR2 (germline): MNHEY, SVGAGI. CDR3 DNA sequence: TGTGCCAGCAGTCCACAAGGGGGCCCCAACACTGAAGCTTTCTTT. Translating gives CASSPQGGPNTEAFF.

The chain couples TRBV9 to TRBJ2-1, with 12 bases that match TRBD2. Trimming cost V 4 bases and J 8 bases; bases outside gene matches: 7. From germline, CDR1 is SGDLS and CDR2 YYNGEE. The length of the CDR3 is 15 residues. In DNA, the CDR3 is TGTGCCAGCAGCTTGGGACTAGCGGGTATCGATGAGCAGTTCTTC. Translating it yields CASSLGLAGIDEQFF.

CDR3 DNA: TGTGCCAGCAGTTTACATGGGCAAGGCCTTCTCAACGAGCAGTACTTC. The encoded protein is CASSLHGQGLLNEQYF. The chain links TRBV28 to TRBJ2-7; D remains unclear. Per germline, CDR1 MDHEN and CDR2 SYDVKM. The CDR3 loop spans 16 amino acids. The germline V and J ends were trimmed by 2 bases and 5 bases, with 19 bases remaining between them. The whole variable domain, remainder taken from reference TRBV28 and TRBJ2-7, is DVKVTQSSRYLVKRTGEKVFLECVQDMDHENMFWYRQDPGLGLRLIYFSYDVKMKEKGDIPEGYSVSREKKERFSLILESASTNQTSMYLCASSLHGQGLLNEQYFGPGTRLTVT.

This clone was observed a few times. The rearrangement joins TRBV25-1 to TRBJ1-1; D is perhaps TRBD1 (5 bases). Germline V CDR1 and CDR2: MGHDK, SYGVNS. The CDR3 sequence is 13 residues long. V was cut by 7 bases and J by 5 bases, with 14 bases left in between. Written as DNA, the CDR3 is TGTGCCAGCATCCGCCGGGAGGGGACTGAAGCTTTCTTT. This encodes CASIRREGTEAFF.

This clone was counted between two and nine times. V usage is TRBV19 and J usage is TRBJ1-2; D possibly corresponds to TRBD1 (5 bases). CDR3 length: 15 residues. V lost 1 base, J lost 0 bases, and 9 bases lay in between. CDR1 and CDR2 from the germline V gene are LNHDA and SQIVND (reference sequence). Here the CDR3 DNA reads TGTGCCAGTAGTATAGGACGGGGGACTAACTATGGCTACACCTTC. Its translation: CASSIGRGTNYGYTF.

J is TRBJ1-1 and V is TRBV27, with D hard to call. CDR3 length: 13 amino acids. Germline V gene data show CDR1 as MNHEY and CDR2 as SMNVEV (reference sequence). V dropped 5 bases and J dropped 4 bases, with 11 bases sitting between them. The CDR3, as DNA: TGTGCCAGCAGTCTGATTGGCAGCACTGAAGCTTTCTTT. Translated: CASSLIGSTEAFF.

The chain links TRBV19 to TRBJ1-1; 8 bases agree with TRBD1. Trimming took 1 base from V and 5 from J; bases not matched to a gene: 3. Germline CDR1 is LNHDA and CDR2 is SQIVND (reference sequence). CDR3 length: 14 residues. The CDR3 is CASSIGRGLTEAFF. The CDR3 nucleotides are TGTGCCAGTAGTATAGGCAGGGGGCTTACTGAAGCTTTCTTT.

The gene calls are TRBV10-3 and TRBJ2-1, with 8 positions matching TRBD2. The CDR3 length is 17 residues. The V and J ends lost 1 base and 0 bases, in that order; junction bases with no gene match: 5. The germline gives CDR1 ENHRY, CDR2 SYGVKD. The CDR3 DNA sequence: TGTGCCATCAGTGAGTTGGGCGGGAGGAGCTCCTACAATGAGCAGTTCTTC. As protein: CAISELGGRSSYNEQFF.

As DNA, the CDR3 is TGTGCCAGCAGCTGGGGGGGGAGCGGGGCCAACGTCCTGACTTTC. Translating gives CASSWGGSGANVLTF. V and J are TRBV7-9 and TRBJ2-6; TRBD2 matches at 7 bases. The CDR3 sequence is 15 residues long. Trimming removed 4 bases from V and 4 bases from J; junction bases left unmatched: 4. Germline V CDR1 and CDR2: SEHNR, FQNEAQ (reference sequence).

This clone was observed a few times. The gene calls are TRBV11-2 and TRBJ2-1; 11 positions agree with TRBD2. This CDR3 spans 15 amino acids. CDR1 is SGHAT and CDR2 is FQNNGV in the germline V gene. V trimming: 3 bases; J trimming: 9 bases; junction bases outside the gene matches: 7. In DNA, the CDR3 is TGTGCCAGCAGCTTCACTAGCGGGGGTACAGGTGAGCAGTTCTTC. This gives the protein CASSFTSGGTGEQFF.

This chain links TRBV11-2 with TRBJ1-1, with 8 bases matching TRBD1. V was clipped by 2 bases and J by 5 bases; unmatched bases: 1. Germline lookup yields CDR1 SGHAT and CDR2 FQNNGV. The CDR3 is 13 residues long. CDR3 sequence (DNA): TGTGCCAGCAGCTTACAGGGGGCAACTGAAGCTTTCTTT. Protein: CASSLQGATEAFF.